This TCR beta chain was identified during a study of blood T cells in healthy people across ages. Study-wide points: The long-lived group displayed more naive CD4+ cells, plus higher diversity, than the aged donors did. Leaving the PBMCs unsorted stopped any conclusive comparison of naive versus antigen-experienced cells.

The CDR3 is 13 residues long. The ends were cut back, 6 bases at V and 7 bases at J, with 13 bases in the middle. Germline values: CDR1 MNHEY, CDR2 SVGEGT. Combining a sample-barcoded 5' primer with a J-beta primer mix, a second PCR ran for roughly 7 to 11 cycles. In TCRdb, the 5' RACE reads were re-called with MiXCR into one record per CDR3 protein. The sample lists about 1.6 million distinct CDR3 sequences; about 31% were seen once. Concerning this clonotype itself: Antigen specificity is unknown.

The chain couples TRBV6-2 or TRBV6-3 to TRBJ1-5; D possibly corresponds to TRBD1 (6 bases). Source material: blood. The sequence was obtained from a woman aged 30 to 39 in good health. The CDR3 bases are TGTGCCAGCAGCAACCACAGGGCCCAGCCCCAGCATTTT. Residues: CASSNHRAQPQHF.